This T cell receptor beta chain is from a study of cytomegalovirus exposure and HLA in healthy donors. The study, taken as a whole, reports: A few of the chains that were CMV-associated were confirmed in vitro to be specific for CMV antigens.

The CDR3 is made up of 14 amino acids. V shed 5 bases and J shed 4 bases, with 15 bases lying between them. The germline V gene encodes CDR1 MNHNS and CDR2 SASEGT. Remarks on this clone: The antigen is unknown.

The protocol was immunoSEQ multiplex PCR, while the TCRdb copy is restricted to in-frame clones and leaves out a portion. The sample holds 70,000 to 80,000 clones; 94% are singletons and the top ten take more than 2%. The material sequenced was PBMCs. The rearrangement joins TRBV6-1 to TRBJ2-7; D call uncertain. The sequence was obtained from a woman in her late teens or twenties in good health and CMV-seronegative. CDR3 residues: CASSQVTPLYEQYF. Here the CDR3 DNA reads TGTGCCAGCAGTCAGGTGACACCCCTTTACGAGCAGTACTTC.